What follows are 11 T cell receptor beta chains derived from one specimen sequenced in a study of breast tumors, draining lymph nodes, adjacent tissues. TCRdb recomputed calls from the multiplex PCR reads with MiXCR, one row per CDR3 protein. The data contain tens of thousands of distinct CDR3 sequences, about 61% of them singletons. Material for sequencing was tumor-adjacent breast tissue. Receptors were obtained from a female donor with breast cancer. Some clones in this sample may be carry-over from other donors' samples.

Many counts were recorded for this clonotype. V is TRBV6-1 and J is TRBJ2-3, with D perhaps matching TRBD2 (6 bases). Per germline, CDR1 MNHNS and CDR2 SASEGT. V was clipped by 6 bases and J by 13 bases, with 11 bases between them. CDR3 length: 10 residues. CDR3 region: CASREGVEYF. As DNA, the CDR3 is TGTGCCAGCAGGGAGGGAGTGGAGTATTTT.

This clonotype ranks as medium-sized (0.01 to 0.1%). V is TRBV13 and J is TRBJ1-3; TRBD1 agrees at 9 bases. CDR3 length equals 18 residues. The V segment lost 3 bases and the J segment 1 base; nucleotides outside the gene matches: 10. Germline V gene lookup returns CDR1 PRHDT and CDR2 FYEKMQ (reference sequence). Here the CDR3 reads CASSFRAGTGTSGNTIYF. CDR3 DNA: TGTGCCAGCAGCTTTCGGGCCGGGACAGGGACTTCTGGAAACACCATATATTTT.

In its sample, this clonotype ranks as medium-sized. The chain uses TRBV6-5 and TRBJ2-7; D is ambiguous. This CDR3 has 11 residues. CDR1 is MNHEY, CDR2 SVGAGI, per germline. Trimming removed 7 bases from V and 5 bases from J, with 9 bases in between. The CDR3 bases are TGTGCCAGCACACTCCGTAACGAGCAGTACTTC. Encoded protein: CASTLRNEQYF.

This clonotype was detected many times. Being one base from a much bigger clone, this may be a read error. The gene calls are TRBV25-1 and TRBJ2-5; 8 bases agree with TRBD2. The CDR3 runs to 17 residues. Germline V CDR1 and CDR2: MGHDK, SYGVNS. The CDR3 loop is CAGLVPMRGVNQETQYF. CDR3 sequence (DNA): TGTGCGGGGTTAGTCCCTATGCGGGGGGTCAACCAAGAGACCCAGTACTTC.

This clonotype appeared many times. The gene calls are TRBV6-5 and TRBJ1-2; 7 bases agree with TRBD1. The CDR3 covers 12 residues. Germline loops: CDR1 MNHEY, CDR2 SVGAGI. J lost 3 bases, V lost 11 bases, and 6 bases had no gene match. The CDR3 DNA reads as TGTGCCGCTAGGGGGCAACACTATGGCTACACCTTC. Amino acid sequence: CAARGQHYGYTF.

The gene calls are TRBV10-3 and TRBJ2-3, with TRBD2 identical over 8 bases. J lost 6 bases, V lost 9 bases, and 5 bases had no gene match. Germline V gene data show CDR1 as ENHRY and CDR2 as SYGVKD. The CDR3 loop spans 12 amino acids. DNA of the CDR3: TGTGCCATAGCTCGCGGGAGGGATACGCAGTATTTT. It codes for CAIARGRDTQYF.

This clonotype is deemed medium-sized. The genes are TRBV7-8 and TRBJ2-7; perhaps TRBD2 as D (6 bases). The germline gives CDR1 SGHVS, CDR2 FQNEAQ. The CDR3 is made up of 15 amino acids. Trimming removed 3 bases at V and 6 bases at J, with 18 bases between. The CDR3 bases are TGTGCCAGCAGCTTCGGAGGGGCTAGGGGCGGCGAGCAGTACTTC. This sequence encodes CASSFGGARGGEQYF.

The chain links TRBV4-1 to TRBJ2-3; 16 nucleotides line up with TRBD2. CDR3 size: 20 residues. Germline V CDR1 and CDR2: MGHRA, YSYEKL. Trimming took 0 bases from V and 5 from J; bases not matched to a gene: 11. The CDR3 DNA sequence: TGCGCCAGCAGCCAAGATCCACCGGGACTAGCGGGAGGGCCGATAGATACGCAGTATTTT. It is translated as CASSQDPPGLAGGPIDTQYF.

The rearrangement joins TRBV7-8 to TRBJ2-1, with D possibly being TRBD2 (6 bases). Germline CDR1 and CDR2: SGHVS and FQNEAQ. Trimming stripped 6 bases from V and 10 bases from J, with 13 bases between. This CDR3 region has 12 residues. The CDR3: CASSPGRFEQFF. In DNA form, the CDR3 reads TGTGCCAGCAGTCCAGGGAGGTTCGAGCAGTTCTTC.

The chain employs TRBV20-1 and TRBJ1-2; D gene unclear. Germline V gene data show CDR1 as DFQATT and CDR2 as SNEGSKA (reference sequence). The CDR3 contains 14 residues. V lost 3 bases to trimming and J lost 0 bases, with 11 bases between them. CDR3 amino acids: CSARSGNTNYGYTF. CDR3 bases: TGCAGTGCTAGGTCAGGAAATACTAACTATGGCTACACCTTC.

Judged by abundance, this clonotype is large. The chain employs TRBV12-3 or TRBV12-4 and TRBJ2-1; either TRBD1 or TRBD2 may supply D (5 bases each). V was trimmed by 9 bases and J by 7 bases, leaving 16 bases between them. The CDR3 spans 13 residues. As DNA, the CDR3 is TGTGCCAGTGGGGGAAACTCGTATAATGAGCAGTTCTTC. This sequence encodes CASGGNSYNEQFF.